This T cell receptor beta chain was recorded in a study of cytomegalovirus exposure and HLA in healthy donors (TCRdb year 2017). A note on the overall study: In an earlier analysis of 450 to 750 of the donors, approximately 260 Gb of sequence data and about 110 million unique TCR beta sequences from about 179 million T cells were reported. All discovery cohort repertoires had been generated on a single sequencing platform. Of the roughly 410 genotyped donors, 65% to 90% were placed in the genetic ancestry cluster associated with self-reported Caucasian donors. Donor age, sex, ethnicity and CMV serostatus were compiled alongside the repertoire data. To decide whether each TCR beta V gene segment behaved as functional or pseudogenic, an earlier analysis of some 600 of the donors relied on high-throughput TCR beta sequencing. A later analysis re-examined previously published TCR beta repertoires from roughly 650 donors and added high-resolution HLA genotyping to investigate patterns of TCR occurrence. The study combined high-throughput TCR immunosequencing, statistical association of individual TCRs with disease status, and machine learning to predict cytomegalovirus infection status. The number of typed donors differed by locus: about 629-630 for A, B, C, DRB1 and DQB1; approximately 530 for DQA1; 606 for DPA1; and roughly 470 for DPB1. Four to six DR-DQ haplotypes were handled as single units for association and clustering, since linkage in the cohort was strong. HLA typing covered class I and class II loci at four-digit resolution. The study profiled the T cell repertoires of 500 to 800 subjects by immunosequencing and related them to cytomegalovirus serostatus. Among 398 genotyped donors of the cohort, an average of around 240,000 unique TCR beta nucleotide sequences were sequenced per donor, roughly 20% of them non-productive. Rather than drawing on any new phenotypic data, the later analysis identified candidate immune exposures from TCR beta sequences and the way those sequences occurred across donors. Around 320 gigabases of sequencing data and some 85 million unique TCR sequences were included in an early release covering several hundred HLA-typed donors. In addition to the first cohort of hundreds of subjects, a separate validation cohort of some 120 different subjects was used. A later genetic analysis used genome-wide SNP genotypes for 398 of the 666 donors, treating that subset as a discovery cohort. The aim of the study was to test whether cataloging public T cell receptors could identify signatures of past pathogen exposure.

Of note for this clone: Its antigen is currently not known. Base qualities were left out, and no much larger clone turns up one base away.

CDR1 and CDR2, looked up from the germline V gene, are MNHNS and SASEGT. From its cysteine to its phenylalanine, the CDR3 spans 13 amino acids. Of the read, only the CDR3 DNA is kept; its 39 bases are in frame from base 1. The trim is 7 bases for V and 5 bases for J, with a gap of 12 bases between the germline ends. Library creation used the immunoSEQ multiplex PCR assay. A mixture of 60 forward primers for TCR Vbeta segments and 13 reverse primers for TCR Jbeta segments was used in the multiplex PCR. Amplification of the CDR3 region of rearranged TCR beta genes was performed with a multiplex PCR assay on genomic DNA. On the Illumina HiSeq System, the amplified TCR beta libraries were sequenced as 87-base-pair reads. Per the source publication's procedure: A later analysis counted about 76 million unique TCR beta chains across the 670 or so repertoires, and roughly 11 million of these chains were shared by at least two donors. To remove PCR and sequencing errors, raw reads were error-corrected and collapsed into unique sequences using a nearest-neighbor algorithm that merged closely related sequences. To assign V, D and J gene segments, CDR3 sequences were aligned to IMGT reference sequences. For a sequence to be retained, a match of at least six nucleotides was required to both a V gene segment and a J gene segment. A rearrangement counted as productive if the CDR3 had no stop codons and remained in frame with V and J, and every other rearrangement counted as non-productive. Following IMGT convention, CDR3 was defined as the stretch from the second conserved V-encoded cysteine to the conserved J-encoded phenylalanine. In an earlier analysis of around 600 of the donors, sequences lacking an unambiguous match to a single V gene segment were excluded. An earlier analysis of a few hundred of the donors called V segments functional above 56.7% productive rearrangements and segregating when the between-donor standard deviation exceeded 5%. A statistical classification framework was developed to diagnose cytomegalovirus status using the catalog of TCR beta chain sequences. In a later analysis, V and J genes were assigned by comparing TCR nucleotide sequences against IMGT/GENE-DB human TR gene sequences. A later analysis assigned CDR3 sequences and most-parsimonious VDJ recombination scenarios with the TCRdist pipeline. In a later analysis, every TCR beta chain was defined by the combination of its CDR3 amino acid sequence and its V-gene family, and reads without a unique V-gene family were dropped. In a later analysis, 550 to 650 highly shared, low-generation-probability nucleotide sequences were removed to address suspected cross-contamination and a sequencing artifact. In a later analysis, a clonal expansion index was calculated for each public chain from normalized within-repertoire ranks of inferred template counts. A later analysis computed generation probabilities with a VDJ recombination model fitted to out-of-frame rearrangements, and checked the results against IGoR. A later analysis scored TCR-TCR, TCR-HLA and TCR-CMV co-occurrence with hypergeometric tests, applying a repertoire-size bias correction to TCR pairs. To estimate false discovery rates, a later analysis permuted the HLA or CMV assignments 20 times. In a later analysis, co-occurring TCRs were grouped with DBSCAN, and TCRdist sequence similarity was added when clustering was performed within HLA-allele-positive subsets. Co-occurrence clustering excluded repertoires with fewer than 30,000 or more than 120,000 public chains, plus five with anomalous nucleotide sharing. TCRdb mirrors the immuneACCESS table, restricted to in-frame sequences. Some clones are absent from its copies; in checked studies, under half trace to an unresolved V gene, and the reason for the others is unknown. V, J and clone size are taken as reported in that table, and D and trimming were inferred from the DNA itself. This sample lists about 130,000 clones; just under 80% were detected once. The top ten clones comprise roughly 5.5% of the sample.

In total, over 600 healthy bone marrow donors made up the cohort. At the time of sampling, every cohort member was nominally healthy, though immune exposures that went unrecorded were likely present. The donor was CMV seronegative and belonged to the group of under 400 seronegative cohort members. Each donor provided a peripheral blood sample, and peripheral blood mononuclear cells were used for TCR beta sequencing. The Qiagen DNeasy Blood Extraction Kit was used to extract genomic DNA from the blood cell samples. Overall study outcomes, separate from this receptor: In a later genetic analysis, fewer N-insertions in productive TCRs were reported among donors in an Asian-associated ancestry cluster than the roughly 700-donor mean. The sequencing pipeline was judged likely to have produced a cluster of highly shared sequence variants as a technical artifact. Broadly in line with IMGT annotations, most TCR beta V segments showed up in productive rearrangements about 87% or about 30% of the time in an earlier analysis of 450 to 600 of the donors. A total of 150 or so TCR beta chains were listed by the study as associated with cytomegalovirus. While some public TCRs were present in many individuals, most TCR sequences turned up only very rarely across donors. This cohort had only TCR beta chains sequenced, and the lack of alpha or paired-chain data limited which features could be detected. It was suggested by the authors that the approach could potentially be generalized to other disease states and immunological phenotypes. V-gene and J-gene trimming of TCR beta chains was associated with a missense DCLRE1C variant in a later genetic analysis, and the association was replicated in an independent cohort. Assigning TCR associations to individual alleles was difficult when HLA alleles, especially DR and DQ, strongly co-occurred. At a false discovery rate of 0.05, a later analysis linked fewer than 20,000 TCR beta sequences to specific HLA alleles. A further reported finding was that TCR beta sequences accurately predicted the HLA-A and HLA-B alleles for most subjects in the first cohort. Correlated functional status among segregating V segments might be attributable to linkage disequilibrium, but an unknown experimental factor could not be ruled out. The only immune exposure information available for the cohort was CMV serostatus. Cytomegalovirus status was reported to be diagnosed by the classifier with high specificity and sensitivity in both the original and validation cohorts. Because HLA typing was missing for some donors at each locus, association tests included only the typed subset. Some IMGT-functional V segments, including TRBV6-2 and TRBV6-3, could not be distinguished by the 87-base-pair reads and were therefore excluded. In vitro tests confirmed that three of the cytomegalovirus-associated TCR beta chains recognize cytomegalovirus antigens. In a later analysis, TCR association rates were found to vary across HLA loci, with the most associated TCRs seen for DRB1 alleles and the fewest for HLA-C alleles. The earlier analysis of nearly 600 of the donors excluded some 15 rarely observed V segments, including chromosome 9 orphons, because counts were too low. Sequencing depth was assumed to be roughly uniform across donors in the presence/absence analyses, though that assumption may not hold. According to a later analysis, most CMV-associated TCR beta chains appeared to be HLA-restricted, and the HLA associations seemed to be driven largely by CMV exposure. According to a later analysis, parvovirus B19, influenza, CMV and Epstein-Barr virus appeared linked to several top co-occurrence clusters. In a later analysis, HLA-associated TCR beta chains showed more clonal expansion and lower generation probabilities than non-associated chains that were equally common.

Input material: PBMCs. Recombination linked TRBV6-1 to TRBJ2-1; TRBD2 is possibly the D segment (6 matching bases). The clonotype was recovered from a man younger than 45 in good health and CMV-seronegative. The nucleotide sequence is given as TGTGCCAGCACCGCGGGGCGCAACAATGAGCAGTTCTTC. Its protein is CASTAGRNNEQFF.